Listed here are 32 T cell receptor beta chains from one sample, sequenced in a study of cytomegalovirus exposure and HLA in healthy donors. PCR was performed using 60 Vbeta and 13 Jbeta primers. Method: immunoSEQ multiplex PCR; TCRdb's copy keeps in-frame clones and lacks some. This sample carries about 210,000 clones, 75% to 80% of them seen once, and the ten largest clones take approximately 1.8%. Sequenced: PBMCs. These receptors came from a male donor in good health and CMV-seronegative.

The chain links TRBV10-3 to TRBJ2-7, with TRBD1 matching 9 bases. The germline CDR1 and CDR2 sequences are ENHRY and SYGVKD. The J segment lost 5 bases and the V segment lost 5 bases, leaving 7 bases of the junction unmatched. The length of the CDR3 is 14 residues. CDR3 protein: CAISSDRGRDEQYF. Here the CDR3 DNA reads TGTGCCATCAGTTCGGACAGGGGTCGGGACGAGCAGTACTTC.

Details on this clone: One junction end disagrees with the germline gene, perhaps due to a read error. The gene calls are TRBV7-9 and TRBJ2-5; 9 nucleotides match TRBD2. Per the germline V gene, CDR1 is SEHNR and CDR2 is FQNEAQ (reference sequence). The CDR3 runs to 16 residues. The CDR3 sequence: CSSSFSSGGILETQYF. The CDR3 bases are TGTTCCAGCAGCTTCAGCAGCGGGGGGATTTTGGAGACCCAGTACTTC.

The rearrangement uses TRBV27 and TRBJ1-5; TRBD1 might be the D (6 bases). Germline CDR1 and CDR2: MNHEY and SMNVEV (reference sequence). Between the trimmed V and J ends, which lost 7 bases and 5 bases, there was a span of 15 bases. This CDR3 spans 14 amino acids. The CDR3 loop reads CASTGGGPDQPQHF. CDR3 coding DNA: TGTGCCAGCACTGGCGGGGGGCCGGATCAGCCCCAGCATTTT.

V usage is TRBV6-1 and J usage is TRBJ2-1, with TRBD2 matching over 7 bases. Trimming took 6 bases from V and 6 from J; bases not matched to a gene: 11. The length of the CDR3 is 15 residues. CDR1 is MNHNS and CDR2 is SASEGT in the germline V gene. CDR3 loop: CASRRETSSANEQFF. The CDR3 coding sequence is TGTGCCAGCAGGAGAGAGACTAGCAGTGCCAATGAGCAGTTCTTC.

The table lists this clone with a count of one. The gene calls are TRBV7-2 and TRBJ2-7, with 7 bases fitting TRBD1. Per the germline V gene, CDR1 is SGHTA and CDR2 is FQGNSA. There are 14 residues in the CDR3. The trim removed 4 bases at V and 2 bases at J, leaving 5 bases unmatched. As DNA, the CDR3 is TGTGCCAGCAGCTATACCGGGACAGCCTACGAGCAGTACTTC. Translating it yields CASSYTGTAYEQYF.

This chain uses TRBV15 with TRBJ1-4; D gene uncertain. This CDR3 spans 14 amino acids. V lost 0 bases, J lost 0 bases, and 2 bases lay in between. In germline, CDR1 is LNHNV, CDR2 YYDKDF (reference sequence). The CDR3: CATSRDTTNEKLFF. CDR3 sequence (DNA): TGTGCCACCAGCAGAGATACAACTAATGAAAAACTGTTTTTT.

V is TRBV27 and J is TRBJ2-7; no firm D call. Trimming removed 2 bases from V and 1 base from J, with 9 bases in between. Germline lookup yields CDR1 MNHEY and CDR2 SMNVEV (reference sequence). CDR3 length: 14 residues. The CDR3 DNA reads TGTGCCAGCAGTTTAACCCCCGCGTCCTACGAGCAGTACTTC. Translated: CASSLTPASYEQYF.

This rearrangement joins TRBV19 to TRBJ1-5; 8 bases align to TRBD1. Germline lookup yields CDR1 LNHDA and CDR2 SQIVND (reference sequence). The length of the CDR3 is 15 residues. Trimming removed 4 bases from V and 3 bases from J; junction bases left unmatched: 5. The CDR3 DNA is TGTGCCAGTAGTACAGGGGGCCTCCTCAATCAGCCCCAGCATTTT. Protein product: CASSTGGLLNQPQHF.

The V call is TRBV21-1, the J call TRBJ1-2; the table calls TRBD1, which could not be checked here. TRBV21-1 is a known pseudogene. The CDR3 consists of 12 residues. The CDR3 here is CASRTGGYGYTF. DNA for the CDR3: TGTGCCAGCAGGACAGGGGGCTATGGCTACACCTTC.

This sequence joins TRBV30 and TRBJ2-5, with TRBD2 matching 9 bases. The trim removed 3 bases at V and 5 bases at J, leaving 7 bases unmatched. CDR3 length: 14 residues. The germline gives CDR1 GTSNPN, CDR2 SVGIG (reference sequence). The CDR3 nucleotides are TGTGCCTGGAGGGTAGCGGGGGCGTTGGAGACCCAGTACTTC. Protein product: CAWRVAGALETQYF.

This sequence joins TRBV7-8 and TRBJ2-3; 13 bases map to TRBD2. This CDR3 is 17 amino acids long. CDR1 and CDR2 from the germline V gene are SGHVS and FQNEAQ. Germline trimming cut 2 bases from V and 3 bases from J; bases unmatched to any gene: 5. The CDR3 nucleotides read TGTGCCAGCAGCTTACCGGGACTAGCGGGGAGGACAGATACGCAGTATTTT. The encoded protein is CASSLPGLAGRTDTQYF.

The rearrangement joins TRBV9 to TRBJ1-2; weak D call: TRBD1 (6 bases). This CDR3 contains 14 residues. V shed 4 bases and J shed 2 bases, with 12 bases lying between them. The germline V gene has CDR1 SGDLS and CDR2 YYNGEE. CDR3 region: CASSLSTGNYGYTF. The DNA for the CDR3 is TGTGCCAGCAGCCTCTCCACAGGGAACTATGGCTACACCTTC.

The genes are TRBV4-1 and TRBJ1-1, with 7 bases matching TRBD1. The junction had 7 bases not matched to a gene; V was cut back by 2 bases and J by 1 base. The CDR3 contains 16 residues. Germline CDR1 and CDR2: MGHRA and YSYEKL. CDR3 amino acids: CASSQPLDRANTEAFF. The CDR3 nucleotides are TGCGCCAGCAGCCAACCTCTCGACAGGGCGAACACTGAAGCTTTCTTT.

The rearrangement links TRBV27 to TRBJ2-2; the match to TRBD1 covers 8 bases. The length of the CDR3 is 17 residues. Losses at the gene ends were 2 bases for V and 3 bases for J; bases not matched to a gene: 8. Per the germline V gene, CDR1 is MNHEY and CDR2 is SMNVEV (reference sequence). CDR3 DNA: TGTGCCAGCAGTTTACCGCTAGACAGGGGATACACCGGGGAGCTGTTTTTT. Translated, it gives CASSLPLDRGYTGELFF.

The chain employs TRBV28 and TRBJ2-7, with 11 bases matching TRBD1. Germline values: CDR1 MDHEN, CDR2 SYDVKM. V trimming: 3 bases; J trimming: 0 bases; junction bases outside the gene matches: 4. This CDR3 spans 16 amino acids. The CDR3 nucleotides are TGTGCCAGCAGTTTGCCCGGGACAGGGGGCTCCTACGAGCAGTACTTC. Protein product: CASSLPGTGGSYEQYF.

This chain joins TRBV27 and TRBJ2-3, with a possible D match to TRBD1 (6 bases). The V gene's germline CDR1 is MNHEY and CDR2 SMNVEV (reference sequence). The CDR3 covers 15 residues. Trimming cost V 6 bases and J 1 base, with 14 bases left between them. CDR3 nucleotides: TGTGCCAGCAGCCACAGGGTCTTAGGCACAGATACGCAGTATTTT. As protein: CASSHRVLGTDTQYF.

This clone has a single count. The rearrangement uses TRBV13 and TRBJ2-7; the match to TRBD1 covers 7 bases. J was trimmed by 4 bases and V by 5 bases; bases with no gene match: 8. CDR1 PRHDT and CDR2 FYEKMQ come from the germline V gene (reference sequence). This CDR3 has 14 residues. The CDR3 loop reads CASSKPGQKYEQYF. The CDR3 DNA reads TGTGCCAGCAGCAAACCGGGACAGAAATACGAGCAGTACTTC. Together with reference TRBV13 and TRBJ2-7, the CDR3 gives the full variable domain: AAGVIQSPRHLIKEKRETATLKCYPIPRHDTVYWYQQGPGQDPQFLISFYEKMQSDKGSIPDRFSAQQFSDYHSELNMSSLELGDSALYFCASSKPGQKYEQYFGPGTRLTVT.

The V and J genes are TRBV6-1 and TRBJ1-5; unclear D gene. Trimming stripped 2 bases from V and 2 bases from J, with 10 bases between. Germline CDR1 is MNHNS and CDR2 is SASEGT. The CDR3 consists of 15 residues. Here the CDR3 reads CASSESGSGNQPQHF. CDR3 nucleotide sequence: TGTGCCAGCAGTGAATCGGGTTCAGGCAATCAGCCCCAGCATTTT.

Here the CDR3 reads CASSVRNRGPGLYF. Written as DNA, the CDR3 is TGTGCCAGCAGCGTAAGAAACAGGGGTCCCGGCCTGTACTTC. This chain joins TRBV9 and TRBJ2-7, with 7 positions matching TRBD1. Per the germline V gene, CDR1 is SGDLS and CDR2 is YYNGEE. J gave up 12 bases and V 1 base, and 13 bases lay outside the gene matches. The CDR3 is 14 residues long.

The chain employs TRBV9 and TRBJ1-2; TRBD1 agrees at 8 bases. The CDR3 extends over 15 amino acids. V lost 1 base, J lost 3 bases, and 5 bases stayed unmatched. Germline V gene sequence: CDR1 SGDLS, CDR2 YYNGEE. CDR3 sequence reads: CASSVTAGGDYGYTF. Here the CDR3 DNA reads TGTGCCAGCAGCGTAACGGCAGGGGGCGACTATGGCTACACCTTC.

This clone appeared a single time. The J gene is TRBJ2-2, the V gene TRBV27; 10 bases are shared with TRBD2. The CDR3 runs 17 residues. Germline V lookup: CDR1 MNHEY, CDR2 SMNVEV (reference sequence). With V trimmed by 5 bases and J by 1 base, 7 bases remained unmatched. The CDR3 loop reads CASSHVAGGRNTGELFF. The CDR3 bases are TGTGCCAGCAGTCACGTAGCGGGGGGCAGGAACACCGGGGAGCTGTTTTTT.

This chain uses TRBV2 with TRBJ1-2; TRBD1 matches at 11 bases. The CDR3 spans 13 residues. The J segment lost 7 bases and the V segment lost 7 bases, leaving 5 bases of the junction unmatched. Per germline, CDR1 SNHLY and CDR2 FYNNEI. The CDR3 reads CASKGTGGSGYTF. In DNA form, the CDR3 reads TGTGCCAGCAAGGGGACAGGGGGATCTGGCTACACCTTC.

The chain joins TRBV6-4 to TRBJ1-6; D remains unclear. The CDR3 spans 14 residues. Germline V gene sequence: CDR1 MRHNA, CDR2 SNTAGT. Trimming cost V 3 bases and J 7 bases, with 10 bases left between them. CDR3 DNA sequence: TGTGCCAGCAGTGAGATCGGAGACAATTCACCCCTCCACTTT. It codes for CASSEIGDNSPLHF.

The rearrangement links TRBV30 to TRBJ1-3, with 7 bases aligning to TRBD1. V shed 6 bases and J 0 bases; nucleotides not matched to a gene: 26. The length of the CDR3 is 21 residues. Germline V gene lookup returns CDR1 GTSNPN and CDR2 SVGIG (reference sequence). CDR3 loop: CACSPARGQGGAHFSGNTIYF. CDR3 bases: TGTGCCTGCTCCCCGGCGAGGGGGCAAGGTGGGGCACACTTCTCTGGAAACACCATATATTTT.

This clone was counted a single time. The chain joins TRBV27 to TRBJ2-5, with 8 nucleotides matching TRBD2. V gave up 0 bases and J gave up 1 base; unmatched junction bases: 10. The CDR3 has 18 amino acids. CDR1 is MNHEY and CDR2 is SMNVEV in the germline V gene (reference sequence). CDR3 region: CASSLSPREREFQETQYF. The DNA for the CDR3 is TGTGCCAGCAGTTTATCCCCTCGGGAGCGGGAGTTCCAAGAGACCCAGTACTTC.

This rearrangement joins TRBV18 to TRBJ2-3, with D tentatively TRBD2 (6 bases). The V and J ends lost 0 bases and 2 bases respectively, with 9 bases between them. The CDR3 covers 15 residues. Germline values: CDR1 KGHSH, CDR2 LQKENI. CDR3 sequence: CASSPPSGFTDTQYF. CDR3 in DNA: TGTGCCAGCTCACCACCTAGCGGTTTCACAGATACGCAGTATTTT.

The V and J genes are TRBV4-2 and TRBJ1-2; D is possibly TRBD1 (6 bases). CDR1 is LGHNA, CDR2 YNFKEQ, per germline. The V gene lost 1 base and the J gene lost 8 bases, with 11 bases spanning the gap. The CDR3 is 13 residues long. This CDR3 reads CASSQATGQGYTF. The CDR3 nucleotides are TGTGCCAGCAGCCAAGCGACAGGACAGGGCTACACCTTC.

This chain connects TRBV15 to TRBJ2-5; TRBD2 matches 14 bases. J was trimmed by 13 bases and V by 5 bases; bases with no gene match: 9. CDR1 is LNHNV and CDR2 is YYDKDF in the germline V gene (reference sequence). The CDR3 totals 14 residues. CDR3 amino acids: CATSFGLAGGRWYF. The CDR3 DNA is TGTGCCACCAGCTTCGGACTAGCGGGGGGCCGATGGTACTTC.

V is TRBV5-4 and J is TRBJ2-7, with 8 bases lining up with TRBD1. Germline V gives CDR1 SGHNT, CDR2 YYREEE (reference sequence). The CDR3 has 15 amino acids. With 2 bases clipped from V and 7 bases from J, the junction kept 11 bases outside the gene matches. For the CDR3, the DNA is TGTGCCAGCAGCTTCGGTCCAGGGGGCCAGGGGGAGCAGTACTTC. Translating gives CASSFGPGGQGEQYF.

The rearrangement joins TRBV4-1 to TRBJ1-2; a weak D match, TRBD1 (6 bases). CDR1 MGHRA and CDR2 YSYEKL come from the germline V gene. V shed 4 bases and J shed 4 bases, with 13 bases lying between them. The CDR3 contains 14 residues. The CDR3 nucleotides are TGCGCCAGCAGCCCCTCAGAGGGGGTCTATGGCTACACCTTC. Protein: CASSPSEGVYGYTF.

The rearrangement joins TRBV7-3 to TRBJ2-3, with 15 bases aligning to TRBD2. The CDR3 runs 18 residues. From germline, CDR1 is SGHTA and CDR2 FQGTGA. The junction had 7 bases not matched to a gene; V was cut back by 5 bases and J by 1 base. DNA of the CDR3: TGTGCCAGCAGCGGGGGACTAGCGGGGGGCGGGGGCACAGATACGCAGTATTTT. It specifies CASSGGLAGGGGTDTQYF.

CDR3 DNA: TGTGCCAGTAGTATACGAGGGAGTACCGGGGGAAACACCATATATTTT. Its translation is CASSIRGSTGGNTIYF. This chain links TRBV19 with TRBJ1-3; D is ambiguous. The V end lost 2 bases, the J end lost 4 bases, and 15 bases lay between the germline ends. The CDR3 runs to 16 residues. Germline V gene data show CDR1 as LNHDA and CDR2 as SQIVND (reference sequence).